Sequencing of this T cell receptor beta chain was carried out in a study of beta chain features in type 1 diabetes. CDR1 and CDR2 from the germline V gene are SGHTA and FQGNSA. The CDR3 is 16 amino acids. The ends were cut back, 1 base at V and 4 bases at J, with 14 bases in the middle. This clone was observed a few times. By way of CD45RO/CCR7/CD25/CD127/CD95/CD27, the CD4+ regulatory, stem cell-like memory, central memory and naive cells were sorted. The sequenced template was cDNA made from the entire isolated RNA. This table comes from immunoSEQ multiplex PCR, and its TCRdb copy is limited to in-frame clones, with some not included. The table has 300,000 to 350,000 clones, under 8.5% seen once; the top ten hold 0.44%.

This clonotype was sampled from a woman younger than 30 in good health. The V and J genes are TRBV7-2 and TRBJ1-5; unclear D gene. The sequenced sample consisted of central memory CD4+ T cells from blood. The CDR3 DNA reads as TGTGCCAGCAGCTTAGAACACGGACGTCAGAATCAGCCCCAGCATTTT. Residues: CASSLEHGRQNQPQHF.